This T cell receptor (beta chain) came from a study of blood T cell repertoires in COVID-19 (dated by TCRdb to 2018 to 2021). The study in broad terms: Collaborator samples came from the United States, Italy and Spain and covered acute and convalescent phases of COVID-19. Subjects who had been exposed to COVID-19, were actively infected with it, or had recovered from it provided the deeply sampled blood TCRbeta repertoires that made up the dataset. Samples came from the ongoing ImmuneRACE study (first 160 participants) plus 1,254 subjects from 6 global collaborators. The prospective study material was composed of cDNA or gDNA derived from T cells, B-cell-depleted T cells, or PBMCs. HLA class I and class II types, where available, came from metadata supplied by the sample provider rather than from assay-based typing. Nearly every sample came with metadata listing a de-identified subject ID, COVID-19 status, age in years and sex. The repertoires were released in a freely available public database intended as a resource for research on the immune response to SARS-CoV-2.

On the study overall, not on this receptor specifically: The quantity of clinical and demographic metadata differed by source and by participant and was supplied without curation.

Collaborating institutions collected whole blood in K2EDTA tubes following their own protocols. For TCRbeta analysis, collaborator samples were shipped as frozen whole blood, as isolated PBMCs, or as DNA extracted from either sample type. TCRbeta CDR3 regions were amplified from genomic DNA by means of the immunoSEQ Assay, a bias-controlled multiplex PCR. The original methods were these. Within the assay, amplification of reference gene primers was used to estimate how many nucleated cells each sample contained. To quantify the absolute abundance of each unique TCRbeta CDR3 rearrangement, sequence reads were collapsed and filtered. For each sample, productive Simpson clonality was calculated as the square root of Simpson's diversity index across productive rearrangements. Entries here come from immuneACCESS through TCRdb and include only in-frame sequences with V and J called. Some clones fail to appear in such tables; in the studies checked, an unresolved V gene covers under half of the shortfall, and the cause of the remainder is unknown. D and trimming come from the DNA, and the V and J calls and clone size come from that table. The sample records 200,000 or so clones, over 60% of which are singletons. The ten largest clonotypes hold about 5.5% of the sample.

A note on this clone: This receptor's antigen is unknown. Per-base qualities were not stored, and no clone one base away is much larger.

CDR1 and CDR2 (SGHVS, FNYEAQ) derive from the germline V gene. After removal of 1 base from V and 8 bases from J, the junction retains 4 bases not matched to a gene. The CDR3 spans 14 residues, from the cysteine through the phenylalanine. Here the CDR3 DNA is all that survives: 42 bases in frame from base 1. The material sequenced was peripheral blood. This chain is built from TRBV7-6 and TRBJ1-5, and TRBD1 matches 8 of the central bases. The sequence was obtained from a woman in her 70s with acute or convalescent COVID-19. The CDR3 reads as follows: CASSLGTGQEPQHF. DNA sequence: TGTGCCAGCAGCTTAGGGACAGGGCAGGAGCCCCAGCATTTT. Extended through the reference TRBV7-6 and TRBJ1-5 proteins, this CDR3 yields the full variable domain: GAGVSQSPRYKVTKRGQDVALRCDPISGHVSLYWYRQALGQGPEFLTYFNYEAQQDKSGLPNDRFSAERPEGSISTLTIQRTEQRDSAMYRCASSLGTGQEPQHFGDGTRLSIL.